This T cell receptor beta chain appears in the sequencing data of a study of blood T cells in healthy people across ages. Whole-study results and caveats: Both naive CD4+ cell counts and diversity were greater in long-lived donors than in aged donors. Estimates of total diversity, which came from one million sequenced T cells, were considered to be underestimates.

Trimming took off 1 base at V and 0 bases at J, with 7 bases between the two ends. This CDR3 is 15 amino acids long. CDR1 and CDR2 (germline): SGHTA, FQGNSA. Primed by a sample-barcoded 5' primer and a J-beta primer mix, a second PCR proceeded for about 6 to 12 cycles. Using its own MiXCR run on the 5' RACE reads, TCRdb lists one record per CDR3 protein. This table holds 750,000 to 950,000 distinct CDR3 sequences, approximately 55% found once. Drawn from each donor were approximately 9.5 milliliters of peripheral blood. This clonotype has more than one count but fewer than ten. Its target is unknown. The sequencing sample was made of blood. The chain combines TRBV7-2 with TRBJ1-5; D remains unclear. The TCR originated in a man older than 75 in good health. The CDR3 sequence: CASSLVGYSNQPQHF. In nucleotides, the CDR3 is TGTGCCAGCAGCTTAGTGGGTTATAGCAATCAGCCCCAGCATTTT.